The rows below give T cell receptor beta chains drawn from one sample of a study of T cells after yellow fever vaccination. TCRdb independently ran MiXCR on the 5' RACE reads; one entry per CDR3 protein. The sample records 600,000 to 750,000 distinct CDR3 sequences, 9% to 15% being singletons. The sample was PBMCs, taken on the day of the yellow fever booster vaccination. The receptors were sampled from a man aged 30-40 years who received the YFV17D yellow fever vaccine. Both conserved end residues are part of each CDR3. The D gene is left open where the match is weak. Clone size appears in some rows only: once, few, many, or a class for an expanded clone.

abundance	v_gene	j_gene	d_gene	CDR3aa	CDR3nt
few	TRBV30	TRBJ1-1	NA	CAWTPGWSNTEAFF	TGTGCCTGGACTCCAGGTTGGTCAAACACTGAAGCTTTCTTT
NA	TRBV10-3	TRBJ1-5	NA	CATSTDHSNQPQHF	TGTGCCACCAGCACGGACCATAGCAATCAGCCCCAGCATTTT
few	TRBV9	TRBJ2-1	NA	CASSGRDWMLNNEQFF	TGTGCCAGCAGCGGCCGAGACTGGATGCTGAACAATGAGCAGTTCTTC
NA	TRBV7-6	TRBJ2-2	NA	CASSPTVEVGTGELFF	TGTGCCAGCAGCCCTACGGTTGAGGTGGGGACCGGGGAGCTGTTTTTT
NA	TRBV5-1	TRBJ2-1	NA	CASKSDNEQFF	TGCGCCAGTAAGTCGGACAATGAGCAGTTCTTC
few	TRBV11-3	TRBJ2-2	NA	CASSLADSGELFF	TGTGCCAGCAGCTTAGCTGACAGCGGGGAGCTGTTTTTT
few	TRBV6-5	TRBJ2-3	TRBD2	CASSSGLAGRQDTQYF	TGTGCCAGCAGTTCTGGACTAGCGGGGAGACAAGATACGCAGTATTTT
NA	TRBV9	TRBJ1-2	NA	CASSVKGGIYGYTF	TGTGCCAGCAGCGTAAAGGGGGGGATCTATGGCTACACCTTC
NA	TRBV24-1	TRBJ2-5	NA	CATPRQTQYF	TGTGCCACCCCACGGCAGACCCAGTACTTC
few	TRBV30	TRBJ2-4	NA	CAWSGGQLLFQYF	TGTGCCTGGAGTGGTGGACAACTCCTTTTTCAGTACTTC
few	TRBV11-2	TRBJ2-1	NA	CASSLELGGFSYNEQFF	TGTGCCAGCAGCTTAGAATTAGGGGGGTTCTCCTACAATGAGCAGTTCTTC
many	TRBV7-9	TRBJ2-1	NA	CASSPSGTEGGRNEQFF	TGTGCCAGCAGCCCCTCCGGGACAGAAGGGGGGCGGAATGAGCAGTTCTTC
NA	TRBV12-3/TRBV12-4	TRBJ1-5	NA	CASSGGGSNQPQHF	TGTGCCAGCAGCGGAGGAGGGAGCAATCAGCCCCAGCATTTT
NA	TRBV7-2	TRBJ2-3	TRBD2	CASSPSGITTDTQYF	TGTGCCAGCAGCCCTAGCGGGATTACGACAGATACGCAGTATTTT
NA	TRBV7-9	TRBJ2-1	NA	CASRKVRVGEQFF	TGTGCCAGCAGAAAGGTTCGGGTAGGTGAGCAGTTCTTC
NA	TRBV24-1	TRBJ2-3	NA	CATSDGAASTDTQYF	TGTGCCACCAGTGATGGAGCAGCTAGCACAGATACGCAGTATTTT
many	TRBV6-5	TRBJ2-7	TRBD2	CASSYLQPLAGDEQYF	TGTGCCAGCAGTTACCTGCAACCACTAGCGGGAGACGAGCAGTACTTC
NA	TRBV4-3	TRBJ2-1	TRBD2	CASSQDRALAGYNEQFF	TGCGCCAGCAGCCAAGATAGGGCACTAGCGGGTTACAATGAGCAGTTCTTC
NA	TRBV6-5	TRBJ2-1	TRBD2	CASSYLAGALYNEQFF	TGTGCCAGCAGTTACTTAGCGGGAGCCCTATACAATGAGCAGTTCTTC
few	TRBV20-1	TRBJ2-7	TRBD2	CSATPGLAGSYEQYF	TGCAGTGCTACCCCGGGACTAGCGGGTTCCTACGAGCAGTACTTC
few	TRBV5-4	TRBJ1-5	NA	CASSLFRGGGGNQPQHF	TGTGCCAGCAGCTTGTTCCGGGGGGGTGGAGGCAATCAGCCCCAGCATTTT
few	TRBV15	TRBJ2-1	TRBD2	CATSREVSLGGTSREQFF	TGTGCCACCAGCAGAGAAGTATCCCTAGGGGGGACTAGTCGAGAGCAGTTCTTC
NA	TRBV28	TRBJ2-1	NA	CARPIPRRQGNEQFF	TGTGCCAGACCCATCCCCCGGCGCCAGGGGAATGAGCAGTTCTTC
few	TRBV20-1	TRBJ2-5	NA	CSARGAGLAREETQYF	TGCAGTGCTAGAGGGGCTGGGCTAGCGAGAGAAGAGACCCAGTACTTC
NA	TRBV20-1	TRBJ2-2	NA	CSARLTGPNTGELFF	TGCAGTGCTAGACTGACCGGACCGAACACCGGGGAGCTGTTTTTT
few	TRBV20-1	TRBJ2-7	TRBD2	CSARELPGRQLTYEQYF	TGCAGTGCTAGGGAACTACCCGGGAGGCAGCTAACCTACGAGCAGTACTTC
NA	TRBV6-5	TRBJ2-7	TRBD2	CASSYGTSTLQYF	TGTGCCAGCAGTTACGGGACTAGCACGTTACAGTACTTC
many	TRBV5-8	TRBJ2-5	NA	CASSSRDGQETQYF	TGTGCCAGCAGCTCCCGGGACGGCCAAGAGACCCAGTACTTC
NA	TRBV7-2	TRBJ1-4	NA	CASSYGRIGEKLFF	TGTGCCAGCAGCTACGGACGGATAGGTGAAAAACTGTTTTTT
NA	TRBV14	TRBJ2-3	NA	CASSQRQEIDTQYF	TGTGCCAGCAGCCAACGACAGGAGATAGATACGCAGTATTTT
NA	TRBV20-1	TRBJ1-2	NA	CSARVLGNYSYTF	TGCAGTGCTAGAGTTTTGGGTAACTATAGCTACACCTTC
NA	TRBV4-3	TRBJ1-1	TRBD1	CASSQERTGWANTEAFF	TGCGCCAGCAGCCAAGAAAGGACAGGGTGGGCGAACACTGAAGCTTTCTTT